The 26 T cell receptor beta chains presented below share a single source sample, sequenced in a study of blood T cell repertoires in COVID-19. Method: immunoSEQ multiplex PCR; TCRdb's copy keeps in-frame clones and lacks some. Of 85,000 to 130,000 clones listed, 75% to 85% are singletons. Source material: peripheral blood. The receptors originated from an elderly man with COVID-19, enrolled during active disease.

The rearrangement links TRBV10-2 to TRBJ1-2; D might be TRBD1 (6 bases). The V gene lost 5 bases and the J gene lost 8 bases, with 21 bases spanning the gap. Germline loops: CDR1 WSHSY, CDR2 SAAADI. The CDR3 is 15 residues long. CDR3 in amino acids: CASSFGPLGALGYTF. In DNA, the CDR3 is TGCGCCAGCAGTTTCGGTCCTCTGGGGGCTCTCGGCTACACCTTC.

The rearrangement uses TRBV28 and TRBJ2-3; TRBD2 is a possible D gene (6 bases). Germline CDR1 MDHEN, CDR2 SYDVKM. This CDR3 is built from 14 residues. Trimming took 8 bases from V and 5 from J, leaving 17 bases between them. CDR3 loop: CASLEEGGVDTQYF. In DNA form, the CDR3 reads TGTGCCAGCCTCGAGGAGGGCGGGGTAGATACGCAGTATTTT. The full variable domain, in which reference TRBV28 and TRBJ2-3 provide the parts outside the CDR3, is DVKVTQSSRYLVKRTGEKVFLECVQDMDHENMFWYRQDPGLGLRLIYFSYDVKMKEKGDIPEGYSVSREKKERFSLILESASTNQTSMYLCASLEEGGVDTQYFGPGTRLTVL.

This clone was counted only a few times. This rearrangement joins TRBV5-1 to TRBJ2-1; 7 nucleotides align to TRBD1. The germline CDR1 and CDR2 sequences are SGHRS and YFSETQ. The CDR3 covers 15 residues. V was pared by 4 bases and J by 6 bases, with 10 bases of the junction left unmatched. CDR3 protein: CASSQGQRVSNEQFF. The DNA of the CDR3 is TGCGCCAGCAGCCAGGGACAGAGGGTAAGCAATGAGCAGTTCTTC.

The V gene is TRBV5-6, the J gene TRBJ2-3; TRBD2 matches at 7 bases. The CDR3 covers 11 residues. CDR1 is SGHDT and CDR2 is YYEEEE in the germline V gene. V lost 5 bases, J lost 8 bases, and 2 bases stayed unmatched. CDR3 bases: TGTGCCAGCAGAAGGGAGGGTACGCAGTATTTT. This codes for CASRREGTQYF.

This clone was found a few times. This sequence joins TRBV7-9 and TRBJ1-2; no clear D. The CDR3 totals 15 residues. In germline, CDR1 is SEHNR, CDR2 FQNEAQ (reference sequence). V was shortened by 1 base and J by 3 bases, with 12 bases between the two germline ends. The CDR3: CASSLGLNPYYGYTF. CDR3 DNA: TGTGCCAGCAGCTTAGGACTAAACCCGTACTATGGCTACACCTTC.

The V call is TRBV29-1, the J call TRBJ2-4, with D uncertain. Trimming took off 2 bases at V and 0 bases at J, with 5 bases between the two ends. Germline assignment: CDR1 SQVTM and CDR2 ANQGSEA. The CDR3 contains 13 residues. The CDR3: CSVESVAKNIQYF. DNA for the CDR3: TGCAGCGTTGAATCCGTAGCCAAAAACATTCAGTACTTC.

V gene TRBV4-3 combines with J gene TRBJ1-3; D is uncertain. This CDR3 has 15 amino acids. Trimming left V 4 bases short and J 1 base short, with 11 bases between. The germline gives CDR1 LGHNA, CDR2 YSLEER. The DNA of the CDR3 is TGCGCCAGCAGCCCCCGTCCGGGGTCTGGAAACACCATATATTTT. This translates into CASSPRPGSGNTIYF.

This sequence joins TRBV28 and TRBJ1-2, with D possibly being TRBD1 (5 bases). The CDR3 totals 13 residues. Germline V gene sequence: CDR1 MDHEN, CDR2 SYDVKM. V lost 11 bases, J lost 0 bases, and 13 bases lay in between. CDR3 bases: TGTGCCGCGGGACGGCCCGCTAACTATGGCTACACCTTC. Its protein is CAAGRPANYGYTF.

This rearrangement joins TRBV28 to TRBJ1-6; 7 bases are shared with TRBD1. This CDR3 comprises 15 residues. V lost 6 bases, J lost 10 bases, and 12 bases stayed unmatched. Germline loops: CDR1 MDHEN, CDR2 SYDVKM. CDR3 in DNA: TGTGCCAGCAGCACCGTGGACAGGAAAGACTCACCCCTCCACTTT. Translation gives CASSTVDRKDSPLHF.

The genes are TRBV24-1 and TRBJ2-7, with 9 nucleotides matching TRBD2. The germline gives CDR1 KGHDR, CDR2 SFDVKD. The junction had 4 bases not matched to a gene; V was cut back by 11 bases and J by 0 bases. This CDR3 has 13 residues. Here the CDR3 reads CASLAGSSYEQYF. The CDR3 DNA is TGTGCCAGCCTAGCGGGGAGCTCCTACGAGCAGTACTTC.

This chain links TRBV5-1 with TRBJ2-2; 8 nucleotides align to TRBD1. The CDR3 extends over 14 amino acids. J was trimmed by 6 bases and V by 6 bases; bases with no gene match: 7. Germline V lookup: CDR1 SGHRS, CDR2 YFSETQ. Here the CDR3 reads CASTTGAGAGELFF. The CDR3 DNA is TGCGCCAGCACGACAGGGGCTGGGGCCGGGGAGCTGTTTTTT.

The J gene is TRBJ1-5, the V gene TRBV27; TRBD1 agrees at 7 bases. The CDR3 sequence is 13 residues long. Germline values: CDR1 MNHEY, CDR2 SMNVEV (reference sequence). V lost 6 bases, J lost 5 bases, and 4 bases stayed unmatched. This chain's CDR3 is CASSLGTDQPQHF. Written as DNA, the CDR3 is TGTGCCAGCAGCCTTGGGACAGATCAGCCCCAGCATTTT.

The rearrangement links TRBV19 to TRBJ1-5, with 10 bases matching TRBD1. Germline CDR1 and CDR2: LNHDA and SQIVND (reference sequence). This CDR3 is built from 18 residues. Trimming removed 0 bases from V and 4 bases from J; junction bases left unmatched: 9. The CDR3 reads CASSIDPSDRGENQPQHF. The CDR3 nucleotides are TGTGCCAGTAGTATAGACCCATCGGACAGGGGGGAAAATCAGCCCCAGCATTTT.

The chain recombines TRBV5-4 with TRBJ2-7; D ambiguous. There are 15 residues in the CDR3. Germline CDR1 SGHNT, CDR2 YYREEE (reference sequence). V lost 0 bases and J 0 bases, leaving 10 bases between the germline ends. CDR3 in DNA: TGTGCCAGCAGCTTGGGACCGGGTGCCTCCTACGAGCAGTACTTC. Translating gives CASSLGPGASYEQYF.

This clone occurred a few times. The chain combines TRBV27 with TRBJ2-1, with TRBD2 matching 13 bases. Trimming cost V 2 bases and J 2 bases; bases outside gene matches: 6. From germline, CDR1 is MNHEY and CDR2 SMNVEV (reference sequence). CDR3 size: 18 residues. The CDR3 nucleotides read TGTGCCAGCAGTTTAGGACTAGCGGGAGTAGGAGCCTACAATGAGCAGTTCTTC. Translated: CASSLGLAGVGAYNEQFF.

This clone was seen only once. V usage is TRBV19 and J usage is TRBJ1-5, with a possible D match to TRBD1 (5 bases). With 3 bases removed from V and 9 bases from J, the gap between germline ends came to 9 bases. CDR1 is LNHDA, CDR2 SQIVND, per germline (reference sequence). The CDR3 is made up of 12 amino acids. CDR3 coding DNA: TGTGCCAGTAGTATCCCGGGGGGGCCCCAGCATTTT. Protein sequence: CASSIPGGPQHF. Variable domain in full (rest from reference TRBV19 and TRBJ1-5): DGGITQSPKYLFRKEGQNVTLSCEQNLNHDAMYWYRQDPGQGLRLIYYSQIVNDFQKGDIAEGYSVSREKKESFPLTVTSAQKNPTAFYLCASSIPGGPQHFGDGTRLSIL.

This chain uses TRBV21-1 with TRBJ2-5; the table names TRBD1, a call not compared with the DNA. TRBV21-1 is a pseudogene. There are 10 residues in the CDR3. The CDR3 here is CARTFETQYF. The DNA for the CDR3 is TGTGCCCGCACATTTGAGACCCAGTACTTC.

The rearrangement joins TRBV19 to TRBJ2-1, with TRBD2 identical over 8 bases. V lost 11 bases, J lost 0 bases, and 15 bases stayed unmatched. Germline assignment: CDR1 LNHDA and CDR2 SQIVND (reference sequence). CDR3 length: 17 residues. This CDR3 is CAPRRGARSASYNEQFF. In nucleotides, the CDR3 is TGTGCCCCCCGGCGGGGGGCTAGATCAGCCTCCTACAATGAGCAGTTCTTC.

J is TRBJ1-6 and V is TRBV7-9; D is perhaps TRBD1 (6 bases). This CDR3 region has 18 residues. The germline V gene encodes CDR1 SEHNR and CDR2 FQNEAQ (reference sequence). The V end was cut by 2 bases, the J end by 0 bases, with 14 bases between. CDR3 DNA: TGTGCCAGCAGCTTATCTCCGGGACAAAGCTCCTATAATTCACCCCTCCACTTT. Protein product: CASSLSPGQSSYNSPLHF.

This clone has a handful of counts. This chain connects TRBV4-1 to TRBJ1-4; 9 nucleotides line up with TRBD1. The V segment lost 0 bases and the J segment 10 bases; nucleotides outside the gene matches: 6. CDR3 size: 15 residues. The V gene's germline CDR1 is MGHRA and CDR2 YSYEKL. The CDR3 DNA reads TGCGCCAGCAGCCAAGAAGGGACAGGGATTTTAAAACTGTTTTTT. Residues: CASSQEGTGILKLFF.

The DNA of the CDR3 is TGTGCCAGCAGTGTGGGGACAGGGGGCATCGAGCAGTTCTTC. Translating it yields CASSVGTGGIEQFF. The V call is TRBV2, the J call TRBJ2-1; 12 nucleotides line up with TRBD1. The CDR3 loop spans 14 amino acids. J gave up 10 bases and V 4 bases, and 5 bases lay outside the gene matches. CDR1 is SNHLY, CDR2 FYNNEI, per germline.

The chain employs TRBV10-3 and TRBJ1-4; TRBD1 matches 11 bases. After removal of 10 bases from V and 5 bases from J, the junction contained 3 bases not matched to a gene. The CDR3 extends over 13 amino acids. Germline CDR1 ENHRY, CDR2 SYGVKD. The CDR3 spells CATRDRGNEKLFF. The CDR3, as DNA: TGTGCCACGCGGGACAGGGGGAATGAAAAACTGTTTTTT.

Written as DNA, the CDR3 is TGTGCCAGCAGCTTTTCAGCGGAGAGGAGGAATGAGCAGTTCTTC. Its protein is CASSFSAERRNEQFF. The J gene is TRBJ2-1, the V gene TRBV7-3, with a possible D match to TRBD2 (5 bases). This CDR3 comprises 15 residues. Germline-derived CDR1 and CDR2 are SGHTA and FQGTGA. Trimming removed 3 bases at V and 7 bases at J, with 16 bases between.

This clone was seen just once. The J gene is TRBJ2-1, the V gene TRBV19; D call uncertain. The germline V and J ends were trimmed by 4 bases and 8 bases, with 6 bases remaining between them. Per germline, CDR1 LNHDA and CDR2 SQIVND (reference sequence). The CDR3 length is 11 residues. The CDR3 DNA follows: TGTGCCAGTAGTAGGTGGCATGAGCAGTTCTTC. Translated, it gives CASSRWHEQFF.

The chain employs TRBV27 and TRBJ2-5, with a weak D call TRBD2 (5 bases). This CDR3 contains 15 residues. V gave up 4 bases and J gave up 2 bases, with 14 bases separating them. CDR1 and CDR2 from the germline V gene are MNHEY and SMNVEV (reference sequence). The CDR3 DNA reads as TGTGCCAGCAGTTCCCCCATCGAGGGTCAAGAGACCCAGTACTTC. Translated, it gives CASSSPIEGQETQYF.

The gene calls are TRBV2 and TRBJ1-6, with D perhaps matching TRBD1 (6 bases). Germline lookup yields CDR1 SNHLY and CDR2 FYNNEI. Trimming shortened V by 5 bases and J by 2 bases, and 10 bases separated the two germline ends. The CDR3 is 15 amino acids. This CDR3 reads CASSTGSTYNSPLHF. Here the CDR3 DNA reads TGTGCCAGCAGTACAGGGTCGACCTATAATTCACCCCTCCACTTT. Filled out from reference TRBV2 and TRBJ1-6, the complete variable domain reads EPEVTQTPSHQVTQMGQEVILRCVPISNHLYFYWYRQILGQKVEFLVSFYNNEISEKSEIFDDQFSVERPDGSNFTLKIRSTKLEDSAMYFCASSTGSTYNSPLHFGNGTRLTVT.